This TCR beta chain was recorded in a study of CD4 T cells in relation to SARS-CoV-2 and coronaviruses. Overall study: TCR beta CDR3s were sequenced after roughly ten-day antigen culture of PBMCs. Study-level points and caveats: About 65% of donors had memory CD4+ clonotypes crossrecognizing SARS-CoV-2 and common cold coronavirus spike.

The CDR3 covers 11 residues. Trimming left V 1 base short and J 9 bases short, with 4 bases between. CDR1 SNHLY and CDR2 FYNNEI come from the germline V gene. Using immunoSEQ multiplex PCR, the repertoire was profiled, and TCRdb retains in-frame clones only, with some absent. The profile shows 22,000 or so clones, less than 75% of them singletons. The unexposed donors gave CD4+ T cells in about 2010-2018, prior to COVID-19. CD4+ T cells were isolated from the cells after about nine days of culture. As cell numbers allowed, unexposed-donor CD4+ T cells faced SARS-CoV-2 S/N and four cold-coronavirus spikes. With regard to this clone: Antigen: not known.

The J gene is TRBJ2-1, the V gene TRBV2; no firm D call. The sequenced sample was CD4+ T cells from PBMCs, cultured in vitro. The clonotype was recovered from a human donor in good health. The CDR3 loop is CASSEVSEQFF. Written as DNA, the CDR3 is TGTGCCAGCAGTGAAGTGAGTGAGCAGTTCTTC.